The 32 T cell receptor beta chains listed next were all sequenced from one sample in a study of blood T cell repertoires in COVID-19 (TCRdb year 2020). The library came from the immunoSEQ multiplex PCR assay. TCRdb holds this immuneACCESS table with in-frame rearrangements only. Some clones are missing; in checked studies, unresolved V genes explain under half, and the rest has no known cause. The sample yields around 150,000 clones; 85% to 90% were counted once. Jointly, the top ten make up more than 9% of the sample. The sequenced sample consisted of peripheral blood. The receptors shown here come from a man aged 45 to 65 with active or convalescent COVID-19.

This clone has just a few counts. The rearrangement links TRBV4-2 to TRBJ1-5, with D unclear. CDR3 size: 16 residues. The V and J ends lost 0 bases and 2 bases respectively, with 11 bases between them. Germline V gene data show CDR1 as LGHNA and CDR2 as YNFKEQ. CDR3 sequence (DNA): TGTGCCAGCAGCCAAGAAGGGAGGTCGGGCAATCAGCCCCAGCATTTT. It is translated as CASSQEGRSGNQPQHF.

This rearrangement joins TRBV4-2 to TRBJ1-4, with 8 bases fitting TRBD1. The CDR3 is 16 residues long. Germline V gene sequence: CDR1 LGHNA, CDR2 YNFKEQ. V lost 4 bases to trimming and J lost 0 bases; unmatched junction nucleotides: 4. CDR3 bases: TGTGCCAGCAGCCGGCCACAGGGGGCAACTAATGAAAAACTGTTTTTT. Its protein product is CASSRPQGATNEKLFF.

V is TRBV5-5 and J is TRBJ2-7; 7 nucleotides align to TRBD2. Trimming removed 5 bases from V and 0 bases from J; junction bases left unmatched: 8. The CDR3 consists of 15 residues. Per the germline V gene, CDR1 is SGHKS and CDR2 is YYEKEE (reference sequence). CDR3 residues: CASRESSGISYEQYF. For the CDR3, the DNA is TGTGCCAGCAGAGAGTCCAGCGGGATCTCCTACGAGCAGTACTTC.

The V call is TRBV18, the J call TRBJ2-2; 7 bases are shared with TRBD1. The V and J ends lost 3 bases and 6 bases, in that order; junction bases with no gene match: 1. In germline, CDR1 is KGHSH, CDR2 LQKENI. This CDR3 comprises 13 residues. Written as DNA, the CDR3 is TGTGCCAGCTCACCCGACAGGGCCGGGGAGCTGTTTTTT. As protein: CASSPDRAGELFF.

This chain uses TRBV19 with TRBJ1-1; unclear D gene. Germline-derived CDR1 and CDR2 are LNHDA and SQIVND (reference sequence). This CDR3 comprises 14 residues. The germline V and J ends were trimmed by 1 base and 5 bases, with 11 bases remaining between them. The chain's CDR3 is CASSIAQTRTEAFF. The CDR3, as DNA: TGTGCCAGTAGTATAGCTCAGACACGGACTGAAGCTTTCTTT.

The chain combines TRBV28 with TRBJ1-2; a possible D gene is TRBD1 (6 bases). V dropped 6 bases and J dropped 8 bases, with 19 bases sitting between them. This CDR3 has 14 residues. Germline V gene lookup returns CDR1 MDHEN and CDR2 SYDVKM. CDR3 bases: TGTGCCAGCAGGCTTTCTACAGGGATGAGGGGCTACACCTTC. Its protein is CASRLSTGMRGYTF.

The V and J genes are TRBV27 and TRBJ2-7; 13 bases map to TRBD2. The CDR3 sequence is 14 residues long. Germline V CDR1 and CDR2: MNHEY, SMNVEV (reference sequence). The V gene end was trimmed by 5 bases and the J gene end by 6 bases; junction bases not matched to a gene: 4. CDR3 sequence: CASSLRLAGGEQYF. In nucleotides, the CDR3 is TGTGCCAGCAGTCTCCGACTAGCGGGAGGCGAGCAGTACTTC.

The chain's CDR3 is CASSSTSRGHEQFF. The CDR3 DNA sequence: TGCGCCAGCAGCTCGACTAGCAGGGGACATGAGCAGTTCTTC. This sequence joins TRBV5-1 and TRBJ2-1; D is perhaps TRBD2 (7 bases). Germline-derived CDR1 and CDR2 are SGHRS and YFSETQ. The CDR3 extends over 14 amino acids. The ends were cut back, 3 bases at V and 8 bases at J, with 15 bases in the middle. Complete variable domain (other parts from reference TRBV5-1 and TRBJ2-1): KAGVTQTPRYLIKTRGQQVTLSCSPISGHRSVSWYQQTPGQGLQFLFEYFSETQRNKGNFPGRFSGRQFSNSRSEMNVSTLELGDSALYLCASSSTSRGHEQFFGPGTRLTVL.

This chain joins TRBV20-1 and TRBJ1-2, with D unresolved. V shed 3 bases and J shed 4 bases, with 15 bases lying between them. This CDR3 has 14 amino acids. Looked up from germline, CDR1 is DFQATT and CDR2 is SNEGSKA (reference sequence). The CDR3: CSASLAGGGYGYTF. CDR3 in DNA: TGCAGTGCTAGTCTGGCGGGCGGCGGCTATGGCTACACCTTC.

CDR3 sequence reads: CASSLAGNYNEQFF. CDR3 coding DNA: TGTGCCAGCAGTTTGGCAGGAAACTACAATGAGCAGTTCTTC. The chain recombines TRBV28 with TRBJ2-1; D gene uncertain. Germline V gene sequence: CDR1 MDHEN, CDR2 SYDVKM. The CDR3 has 14 amino acids. V shed 3 bases and J shed 3 bases, with 9 bases lying between them.

The chain is built from TRBV11-3 and TRBJ2-1, with D maybe TRBD1 (6 bases). Germline V lookup: CDR1 SGHNT, CDR2 YENEEA. Trimming removed 2 bases at V and 5 bases at J, with 13 bases between. The CDR3 is 15 amino acids. CDR3: CASSLMAGAHNEQFF. CDR3 bases: TGTGCCAGCAGCTTAATGGCAGGGGCGCACAATGAGCAGTTCTTC.

The chain is built from TRBV4-2 and TRBJ1-2; TRBD1 is a possible D gene (5 bases). V was pared by 0 bases and J by 4 bases, with 12 bases between. Germline V gene data show CDR1 as LGHNA and CDR2 as YNFKEQ. CDR3 length: 15 amino acids. The CDR3 DNA reads TGTGCCAGCAGCCAAGAGGGGGGGATCGGCTATGGCTACACCTTC. Residues: CASSQEGGIGYGYTF.

This clone occurred a few times. The chain recombines TRBV9 with TRBJ2-7; D call uncertain. Germline V gene sequence: CDR1 SGDLS, CDR2 YYNGEE. The CDR3 covers 13 residues. Trimming removed 4 bases at V and 0 bases at J, with 8 bases between. The CDR3 is CASSPLSSYEQYF. In nucleotides, the CDR3 is TGTGCCAGCAGCCCACTGAGCTCCTACGAGCAGTACTTC.

V and J are TRBV19 and TRBJ1-4; D possibly corresponds to TRBD1 (6 bases). Deletions cut 5 bases from V and 4 bases from J, with 14 bases between. The CDR3 loop spans 15 amino acids. From germline, CDR1 is LNHDA and CDR2 SQIVND (reference sequence). The CDR3 DNA is TGTGCCAGTAGTGCTGGGGGCAGTAATAATGAAAAACTGTTTTTT. Amino acids: CASSAGGSNNEKLFF.

This clone was seen more than once but under ten times. The gene calls are TRBV7-9 and TRBJ1-2, with 9 bases that match TRBD1. The CDR3 covers 14 residues. CDR1 SEHNR and CDR2 FQNEAQ come from the germline V gene (reference sequence). V shed 5 bases and J 3 bases; nucleotides not matched to a gene: 4. This CDR3 reads CASSPTGGYYGYTF. The CDR3 DNA follows: TGTGCCAGCAGCCCGACAGGGGGTTACTATGGCTACACCTTC.

The DNA for the CDR3 is TGTGCCAGCAGCGTATGGAAAAGGGGGTCCTACGAGCAGTACTTC. This codes for CASSVWKRGSYEQYF. The chain links TRBV9 to TRBJ2-7; TRBD1 is a possible D gene (6 bases). There are 15 residues in the CDR3. V gave up 1 base and J gave up 1 base, with 12 bases separating them. Germline assignment: CDR1 SGDLS and CDR2 YYNGEE. Complete variable domain (other parts from reference TRBV9 and TRBJ2-7): DSGVTQTPKHLITATGQRVTLRCSPRSGDLSVYWYQQSLDQGLQFLIQYYNGEERAKGNILERFSAQQFPDLHSELNLSSLELGDSALYFCASSVWKRGSYEQYFGPGTRLTVT.

The CDR3 coding sequence is TGTGCCAGCAATGAAAGGACAGGGCGGACTGAAGCTTTCTTT. Translating gives CASNERTGRTEAFF. The chain uses TRBV28 and TRBJ1-1; TRBD1 matches at 8 bases. V gave up 7 bases and J gave up 5 bases; unmatched junction bases: 9. The CDR3 contains 14 residues. Germline CDR1 reads MDHEN; CDR2 reads SYDVKM.

V gene TRBV9 combines with J gene TRBJ1-1, with 11 bases fitting TRBD1. Germline CDR1 SGDLS, CDR2 YYNGEE. Trimming removed 0 bases from V and 7 bases from J; junction bases left unmatched: 5. The CDR3 has 15 residues. The CDR3 nucleotides read TGTGCCAGCAGCGTAGCGGACAGGGGGCTAAATGAAGCTTTCTTT. Translated: CASSVADRGLNEAFF.

V usage is TRBV28 and J usage is TRBJ1-1; a weak D match, TRBD1 (5 bases). Germline CDR1 reads MDHEN; CDR2 reads SYDVKM. CDR3 size: 16 residues. The germline V and J ends were trimmed by 7 bases and 0 bases, with 18 bases remaining between them. For the CDR3, the DNA is TGTGCCAGCACACCCAGGGCCAATCGAATGAACACTGAAGCTTTCTTT. It codes for CASTPRANRMNTEAFF.

The V gene is TRBV9, the J gene TRBJ2-2; TRBD2 matches at 7 bases. The CDR3 spans 16 residues. Germline loops: CDR1 SGDLS, CDR2 YYNGEE. The J segment lost 5 bases and the V segment lost 0 bases, leaving 7 bases of the junction unmatched. Here the CDR3 reads CASSVDGRVRTGELFF. DNA for the CDR3: TGTGCCAGCAGCGTAGATGGGAGGGTTAGAACCGGGGAGCTGTTTTTT.

This chain joins TRBV28 and TRBJ2-3, with 8 bases aligning to TRBD1. Germline assignment: CDR1 MDHEN and CDR2 SYDVKM. J was trimmed by 5 bases and V by 6 bases; bases with no gene match: 10. CDR3 length: 15 amino acids. DNA of the CDR3: TGTGCCAGCAGCGACTTGGACAGGGTCGGAGATACGCAGTATTTT. It codes for CASSDLDRVGDTQYF. The variable domain in full, with the rest retrieved from reference TRBV28 and TRBJ2-3, is DVKVTQSSRYLVKRTGEKVFLECVQDMDHENMFWYRQDPGLGLRLIYFSYDVKMKEKGDIPEGYSVSREKKERFSLILESASTNQTSMYLCASSDLDRVGDTQYFGPGTRLTVL.

V is TRBV5-8 and J is TRBJ1-5, with 7 positions matching TRBD1. V trimming: 4 bases; J trimming: 4 bases; junction bases outside the gene matches: 2. From germline, CDR1 is SGHTS and CDR2 YDEGEE. The CDR3 runs to 13 residues. CDR3 sequence reads: CASSRDSNQPQHF. DNA of the CDR3: TGTGCCAGCAGCCGGGACAGTAATCAGCCCCAGCATTTT.

The V and J genes are TRBV6-2 or TRBV6-3 and TRBJ2-5; unclear D gene. The CDR3 length is 15 residues. Germline loops: CDR1 MNHEY, CDR2 SVGEGT. Trimming cost V 2 bases and J 4 bases, with 14 bases left between them. The CDR3 sequence is CASSYQRRQPETQYF. CDR3 sequence (DNA): TGTGCCAGCAGTTACCAGAGGCGGCAGCCAGAGACCCAGTACTTC.

The gene calls are TRBV11-2 and TRBJ1-4; TRBD1 matches 8 bases. This CDR3 has 14 residues. Germline V CDR1 and CDR2: SGHAT, FQNNGV. Trimming removed 4 bases from V and 10 bases from J; junction bases left unmatched: 8. The CDR3 region has the DNA TGTGCCAGCAGCTCTGGACAGGGTTTGGGAAAACTGTTTTTT. Its translation is CASSSGQGLGKLFF.

The genes are TRBV2 and TRBJ2-3, with a weak D call TRBD2 (5 bases). The V end lost 8 bases, the J end lost 1 base, and 13 bases lay between the germline ends. Germline V gene data show CDR1 as SNHLY and CDR2 as FYNNEI. The CDR3 extends over 14 amino acids. DNA for the CDR3: TGTGCCAGCGGTAGAGGGCAGGGCACAGATACGCAGTATTTT. Residues: CASGRGQGTDTQYF.

The CDR3: CASIIGTQQFF. The DNA of the CDR3 is TGTGCCAGCATCATCGGGACTCAGCAGTTCTTC. The V and J genes are TRBV5-4 and TRBJ2-1, with D maybe TRBD2 (6 bases). CDR3 length: 11 amino acids. The germline V gene has CDR1 SGHNT and CDR2 YYREEE (reference sequence). V gave up 6 bases and J gave up 11 bases, with 12 bases separating them.

The chain employs TRBV28 and TRBJ2-7; no clear D gene. The CDR3 runs to 10 residues. Per the germline V gene, CDR1 is MDHEN and CDR2 is SYDVKM. The germline V and J ends were trimmed by 10 bases and 4 bases, with 8 bases remaining between them. CDR3 bases: TGTGCCACCTCGGTATACGAGCAGTACTTC. Its translation is CATSVYEQYF.

The V gene is TRBV27, the J gene TRBJ2-7, with TRBD1 matching over 12 bases. This CDR3 spans 14 amino acids. In germline, CDR1 is MNHEY, CDR2 SMNVEV (reference sequence). After removal of 4 bases from V and 6 bases from J, the junction contained 4 bases not matched to a gene. The CDR3, as DNA: TGTGCCAGCAGTTGGGGACAGGGGGCTGGCGAGCAGTACTTC. As protein: CASSWGQGAGEQYF.

The chain is built from TRBV5-1 and TRBJ2-6; possible D gene TRBD1, 6 bases. Germline lookup yields CDR1 SGHRS and CDR2 YFSETQ. CDR3 length equals 19 residues. V was clipped by 0 bases and J by 0 bases, with 16 bases between them. In DNA form, the CDR3 reads TGCGCCAGCAGCTTGGAATTAAACAGGGTTACCTCTGGGGCCAACGTCCTGACTTTC. Translation: CASSLELNRVTSGANVLTF.

The chain uses TRBV6-5 and TRBJ2-5; 8 bases match TRBD1. Losses at the gene ends were 6 bases for V and 2 bases for J; bases not matched to a gene: 5. The length of the CDR3 is 14 residues. The germline CDR1 and CDR2 sequences are MNHEY and SVGAGI. The CDR3 DNA reads TGTGCCAGCAGCCTACAGGGGGATCAAGAGACCCAGTACTTC. Its protein is CASSLQGDQETQYF.

The V and J genes are TRBV6-6 and TRBJ1-5; D uncertain. Per germline, CDR1 MNHNY and CDR2 SVGAGI (reference sequence). The V gene lost 1 base and the J gene lost 6 bases, with 7 bases spanning the gap. The CDR3 sequence is 13 residues long. The CDR3 region is CASSYWASQPQHF. The DNA for the CDR3 is TGTGCCAGCAGTTACTGGGCGTCTCAGCCCCAGCATTTT.

The genes are TRBV7-3 and TRBJ1-2, with a tentative D call TRBD1 (5 bases). The germline CDR1 and CDR2 sequences are SGHTA and FQGTGA. The CDR3 sequence is 15 residues long. With 5 bases removed from V and 3 bases from J, the gap between germline ends came to 16 bases. As DNA, the CDR3 is TGTGCCAGCAGCGAAACTGGGGGGGAAGACTATGGCTACACCTTC. This translates into CASSETGGEDYGYTF.